The 2 T cell receptor beta chains given below trace back to one sample, sequenced in a study of CD8+ T cells in alopecia areata. In each case, RNA was isolated and then reverse transcribed into cDNA as the sequencing template. Produced via immunoSEQ multiplex PCR; TCRdb's table is partial and in-frame only. The table lists roughly 150,000 clones, approximately 60% of them singletons. The sequencing input was CD4+ T cells sorted from blood. All receptors come from a human donor in good health.

The gene calls are TRBV6-6 and TRBJ1-1; D is uncertain. V lost 6 bases to trimming and J lost 2 bases, with 10 bases between them. CDR1 and CDR2 from the germline V gene are MNHNY and SVGAGI (reference sequence). CDR3 size: 13 residues. CDR3 residues: CASSKLTNTEAFF. CDR3 nucleotide sequence: TGTGCCAGCAGCAAGCTTACAAACACTGAAGCTTTCTTT.

This chain connects TRBV5-6 to TRBJ2-7, with TRBD2 matching 13 bases. Trimming cost V 4 bases and J 4 bases; bases outside gene matches: 2. CDR1 and CDR2 (germline): SGHDT, YYEEEE. The CDR3 spans 14 residues. Here the CDR3 reads CASSRTSGGYEQYF. CDR3 nucleotide sequence: TGTGCCAGCAGCAGGACTAGCGGGGGATACGAGCAGTACTTC. Filled out from reference TRBV5-6 and TRBJ2-7, the complete variable domain reads DAGVTQSPTHLIKTRGQQVTLRCSPKSGHDTVSWYQQALGQGPQFIFQYYEEEERQRGNFPDRFSGHQFPNYSSELNVNALLLGDSALYLCASSRTSGGYEQYFGPGTRLTVT.